This T cell receptor (beta chain) was profiled in a study of cytomegalovirus exposure and HLA in healthy donors. Study-level points and caveats: Reports indicated that the classifier achieved high specificity and sensitivity in diagnosing cytomegalovirus status. Association of a missense DCLRE1C variant with TCR beta V- and J-gene trimming was reported in a later analysis.

A few counts support this clone. Antigen specificity is unknown. The ends were cut back, 5 bases at V and 5 bases at J, with 10 bases in the middle. Germline V gene lookup returns CDR1 ENHRY and CDR2 SYGVKD. The CDR3 sequence is 13 residues long. Nominally healthy donors were sampled, though unrecorded immune exposures were likely. 13 Jbeta primers and 60 Vbeta primers were used for the PCR. Sequencing was performed with immunoSEQ multiplex PCR; in TCRdb, only in-frame clones are kept and a portion is missing. The sample records 100,000 to 120,000 clones, roughly an eighth being singletons. The sequence came from a man aged 40-49 years in good health and CMV-seropositive. This rearrangement joins TRBV10-3 to TRBJ2-1; D is perhaps TRBD2 (6 bases). Material: PBMCs. The CDR3 loop reads CAISPGLNNEQFF. CDR3 nucleotides: TGTGCCATCAGTCCGGGACTTAACAATGAGCAGTTCTTC.